This TCR beta chain is drawn from a study of cytomegalovirus exposure and HLA in healthy donors. In the study overall: There were 70 million to 95 million unique TCRs (from HLA-typed donors) in an early data release. General study findings and limits: Available immune exposure information was restricted to CMV serostatus only. Accounts indicate the classifier identified cytomegalovirus status with strong specificity and sensitivity.

PCR primers comprised 60 Vbeta and 13 Jbeta primers. This table comes from immunoSEQ multiplex PCR, and its TCRdb copy is limited to in-frame clones, with some not included. The profile shows 150,000 or so clones, roughly four fifths of them singletons. In regard to this clone: Its antigen is unknown.

The germline V gene has CDR1 MDHEN and CDR2 SYDVKM. The V gene lost 6 bases and the J gene lost 8 bases, with 14 bases spanning the gap. The CDR3 sequence is 13 residues long. The sample taken for sequencing was PBMCs. This sequence originates from a middle-aged man in good health and CMV-seropositive. The chain recombines TRBV28 with TRBJ1-5, with D possibly TRBD1 on 6 matching bases. The CDR3 sequence: CASRRTVLEPQHF. CDR3 coding DNA: TGTGCCAGCAGGAGGACAGTACTGGAGCCCCAGCATTTT.